This entry is about one T cell receptor beta chain. Its antigen is currently unknown. The sample originates from a study of T-cell memory formation after mild COVID-19. CDR3 size: 15 residues. Germline values: CDR1 SGHRS, CDR2 YFSETQ. The V and J ends lost 4 bases and 2 bases respectively, with 12 bases between them. Study-level points and caveats: Clones shrinking from day 15 to 85 showed even CD4/CD8 mixes; later expanders tilted CD4+.

5'RACE primed from the constant segment yielded TCR alpha and TCR beta cDNA libraries bearing sample barcodes and UMIs. Each CDR3 protein gets one entry after TCRdb re-called the 5' RACE reads with MiXCR. The sample lists about 14,000 distinct CDR3 sequences, roughly 19% seen once, with 45% to 50% in the top ten. This chain joins TRBV5-1 and TRBJ2-2; D may correspond to TRBD1 or TRBD2 (5 bases each). The sequencing sample was made of PBMCs or a T cell subset sorted from them (not recorded which). The receptor was derived from an adult woman who had mild COVID-19 (a few samples of this study predate the infection). Cell type and time point are not known. For the CDR3, the DNA is TGCGCCAGCAGCCTCCGGGACGCCAACACCGGGGAGCTGTTTTTT. This translates into CASSLRDANTGELFF.